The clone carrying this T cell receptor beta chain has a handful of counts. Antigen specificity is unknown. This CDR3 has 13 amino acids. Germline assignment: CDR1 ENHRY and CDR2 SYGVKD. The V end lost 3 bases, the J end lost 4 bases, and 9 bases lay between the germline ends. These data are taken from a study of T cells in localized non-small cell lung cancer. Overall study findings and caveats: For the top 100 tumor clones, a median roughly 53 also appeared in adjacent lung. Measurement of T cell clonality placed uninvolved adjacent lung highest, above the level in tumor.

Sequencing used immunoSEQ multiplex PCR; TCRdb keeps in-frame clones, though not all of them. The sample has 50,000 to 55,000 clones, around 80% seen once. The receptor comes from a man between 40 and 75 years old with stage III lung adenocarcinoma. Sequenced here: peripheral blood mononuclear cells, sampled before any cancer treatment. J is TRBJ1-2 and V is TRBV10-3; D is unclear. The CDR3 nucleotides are TGTGCCATCAGTGAAGGACGGAGCTATGGCTACACCTTC. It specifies CAISEGRSYGYTF.